This T cell receptor beta chain was profiled in a study of blood T cell repertoires in COVID-19. For the study at large: From the United States, Italy and Spain came samples of acute and convalescent COVID-19. From T cells, B-cell-depleted T cells, or PBMCs came the material, which was cDNA or gDNA.

Cohorts were based on clinical histories the participants reported. A case of COVID-19 had been met by exposed participants within 2 weeks before study entry. The CDR3 has 15 amino acids. Germline CDR1 is MNHEY and CDR2 is SVGAGI. Trimming took 8 bases from V and 0 from J; bases not matched to a gene: 4. Repertoires were generated with immunoSEQ multiplex PCR, while TCRdb's copy carries only in-frame clones and drops some. The sample has 200,000 to 250,000 clones, around 82% seen once. Sequenced: PBMCs or T cells enriched from blood (not recorded which). This rearrangement joins TRBV6-5 to TRBJ1-6; 7 positions match TRBD1. The clonotype comes from a woman aged 50 to 60 who had been exposed to COVID-19. Here the CDR3 DNA reads TGTGCCAGCGGGGGACAGAGCTCCTATAATTCACCCCTCCACTTT. Its protein is CASGGQSSYNSPLHF.